One sample yielded the 18 T cell receptor beta chains listed below, sequenced in a study of blood T cell repertoires in COVID-19. Clones were read by immunoSEQ multiplex PCR, and TCRdb kept only the in-frame ones, dropping some. The sample carries approximately 190,000 clones, 70% to 90% recorded once. Sequencing was carried out using PBMCs or T cells enriched from blood (not recorded which). Receptors originate from a woman in her thirties or forties in a cohort exposed to, infected with or recovered from COVID-19 (not recorded which).

The chain uses TRBV13 and TRBJ1-5, with D possibly TRBD1 on 5 matching bases. The CDR3 loop spans 14 amino acids. Trimming shortened V by 1 base and J by 4 bases, and 8 bases separated the two germline ends. Germline V gene sequence: CDR1 PRHDT, CDR2 FYEKMQ (reference sequence). The CDR3 region is CASSLAGGNQPQHF. The CDR3 bases are TGTGCCAGCAGCTTAGCCGGGGGGAATCAGCCCCAGCATTTT.

This clone was observed a single time. The chain couples TRBV6-1 to TRBJ1-1, with D perhaps TRBD1 (6 bases). V was cut by 5 bases and J by 5 bases, with 9 bases left in between. The CDR3 length is 12 residues. CDR1 and CDR2 (germline): MNHNS, SASEGT. CDR3 sequence: CASSFGTTEAFF. For the CDR3, the DNA is TGTGCCAGCAGTTTCGGGACAACTGAAGCTTTCTTT.

The rearrangement uses TRBV7-9 and TRBJ2-6; D not resolved. Trimming took off 5 bases at V and 0 bases at J, with 8 bases between the two ends. Germline lookup yields CDR1 SEHNR and CDR2 FQNEAQ (reference sequence). The CDR3 spans 15 residues. The CDR3 DNA is TGTGCCAGCAGCCCTGTGGCCTCTGGGGCCAACGTCCTGACTTTC. Amino acids: CASSPVASGANVLTF.

The rearrangement links TRBV13 to TRBJ2-1; TRBD2 matches 13 bases. The trim removed 5 bases at V and 3 bases at J, leaving 10 bases unmatched. Germline V gene sequence: CDR1 PRHDT, CDR2 FYEKMQ (reference sequence). The length of the CDR3 is 18 residues. The CDR3 DNA sequence: TGTGCCAGCAGCCCAACTAGCGGGAGGGCCCTTCTCTACAATGAGCAGTTCTTC. Amino acid sequence: CASSPTSGRALLYNEQFF.

This chain joins TRBV2 and TRBJ2-7; 8 nucleotides line up with TRBD2. Germline V gives CDR1 SNHLY, CDR2 FYNNEI. The CDR3 sequence is 14 residues long. Germline trimming cut 3 bases from V and 4 bases from J; bases unmatched to any gene: 5. CDR3 residues: CASSELAGPYEQYF. The CDR3 DNA reads TGTGCCAGCAGTGAGTTAGCGGGGCCTTACGAGCAGTACTTC.

The rearrangement uses TRBV7-6 and TRBJ2-3; 10 bases are shared with TRBD2. The junction had 6 bases not matched to a gene; V was cut back by 4 bases and J by 2 bases. The germline V gene has CDR1 SGHVS and CDR2 FNYEAQ. CDR3 length equals 16 residues. The CDR3 region is CASSSRTSGPTDTQYF. Here the CDR3 DNA reads TGTGCCAGCAGCTCTCGGACTAGCGGACCCACAGATACGCAGTATTTT.

The J gene is TRBJ2-7, the V gene TRBV2, with a weak D call TRBD1 (5 bases). This CDR3 is 12 amino acids long. The V gene's germline CDR1 is SNHLY and CDR2 FYNNEI. The V end was cut by 4 bases, the J end by 5 bases, with 9 bases between. CDR3 nucleotide sequence: TGTGCCAGCAGTGGACCAGGGAACGAGCAGTACTTC. The encoded protein is CASSGPGNEQYF.

This clone was seen just once. This sequence joins TRBV4-1 and TRBJ1-1; no reliable D call. This CDR3 region has 14 residues. Germline CDR1 is MGHRA and CDR2 is YSYEKL. Trimming removed 2 bases at V and 7 bases at J, with 14 bases between. The CDR3 sequence: CASSQPLRSLEAFF. The CDR3 DNA reads as TGCGCCAGCAGCCAACCCTTGAGGTCACTTGAAGCTTTCTTT.

The genes are TRBV4-2 and TRBJ1-2, with 9 nucleotides matching TRBD1. V lost 5 bases and J lost 1; bases outside the gene matches: 11. Germline values: CDR1 LGHNA, CDR2 YNFKEQ. This CDR3 contains 17 residues. CDR3 sequence: CASSDRQGVPGNYGYTF. DNA for the CDR3: TGTGCCAGCAGCGACCGACAGGGGGTGCCGGGTAACTATGGCTACACCTTC.

The V gene is TRBV5-6, the J gene TRBJ1-1; TRBD1 matches at 9 bases. Germline lookup yields CDR1 SGHDT and CDR2 YYEEEE. The length of the CDR3 is 14 residues. Trimming removed 0 bases from V and 6 bases from J; junction bases left unmatched: 3. The CDR3 nucleotides read TGTGCCAGCAGCTTGGGAGGGACAGGGTCTGAAGCTTTCTTT. Residues: CASSLGGTGSEAFF.

The V call is TRBV7-9, the J call TRBJ2-7, with a tentative D call TRBD2 (6 bases). CDR3 length equals 11 residues. Germline V gene data show CDR1 as SEHNR and CDR2 as FQNEAQ (reference sequence). Trimming stripped 4 bases from V and 7 bases from J, with 8 bases between. The CDR3 DNA is TGTGCCAGCAGCTCCCGGGAGGAGCAGTACTTC. This codes for CASSSREEQYF.

The chain combines TRBV5-1 with TRBJ1-2, with 10 nucleotides matching TRBD1. V gave up 7 bases and J gave up 4 bases; unmatched junction bases: 10. From germline, CDR1 is SGHRS and CDR2 YFSETQ. This CDR3 is built from 15 residues. CDR3 sequence: CASGIGGQGSYGYTF. CDR3 in DNA: TGCGCCAGCGGAATAGGGGGACAGGGGAGCTATGGCTACACCTTC.

The chain employs TRBV19 and TRBJ2-1; maybe TRBD2 (6 bases). Trimming took off 6 bases at V and 8 bases at J, with 20 bases between the two ends. The CDR3 covers 15 residues. From germline, CDR1 is LNHDA and CDR2 SQIVND (reference sequence). CDR3 region: CASSFAGNSNYEQFF. CDR3 nucleotides: TGTGCCAGTAGCTTCGCGGGGAACAGCAACTATGAGCAGTTCTTC.

J is TRBJ2-7 and V is TRBV9, with 8 bases aligning to TRBD2. V lost 4 bases to trimming and J lost 6 bases; unmatched junction nucleotides: 3. The CDR3 covers 12 residues. Germline V CDR1 and CDR2: SGDLS, YYNGEE. DNA for the CDR3: TGTGCCAGCAGCCCGGGGGGGCGCGAGCAGTACTTC. Encoded protein: CASSPGGREQYF.

The chain has TRBV19 and TRBJ1-1; D is unresolved. CDR3 length: 14 residues. The germline V gene encodes CDR1 LNHDA and CDR2 SQIVND (reference sequence). The ends were cut back, 3 bases at V and 5 bases at J, with 13 bases in the middle. The CDR3 DNA reads as TGTGCCAGTAGTATCAACTCGAGACAAACTGAAGCTTTCTTT. Translating it yields CASSINSRQTEAFF.

The rearrangement joins TRBV6-4 to TRBJ2-1; 8 bases are a match to TRBD2. The J segment lost 9 bases and the V segment lost 5 bases, leaving 12 bases of the junction unmatched. Germline V gene sequence: CDR1 MRHNA, CDR2 SNTAGT. There are 15 residues in the CDR3. The DNA of the CDR3 is TGTGCCAGCAGTTCGGGACGGCGGGGGGAGGTTGAGCAGTTCTTC. Translated, it gives CASSSGRRGEVEQFF.

This rearrangement joins TRBV4-3 to TRBJ2-2; the D is unclear. There are 15 residues in the CDR3. The germline V and J ends were trimmed by 1 base and 3 bases, with 9 bases remaining between them. From germline, CDR1 is LGHNA and CDR2 YSLEER. The CDR3 sequence is CASSQALGDTGELFF. CDR3 bases: TGCGCCAGCAGCCAAGCCTTGGGCGACACCGGGGAGCTGTTTTTT.

The CDR3 here is CASSLADTDGYTF. DNA for the CDR3: TGCGCCAGCAGCTTGGCTGACACGGATGGCTACACCTTC. J is TRBJ1-2 and V is TRBV5-1; no firm D call. The germline V gene encodes CDR1 SGHRS and CDR2 YFSETQ. The CDR3 sequence is 13 residues long. V lost 0 bases, J lost 6 bases, and 9 bases lay in between.